The source of this T cell receptor beta chain is a study of T cells in localized non-small cell lung cancer (dated by TCRdb to 2018 to 2021). Study-level background: T cell repertoires of a few hundred early-stage NSCLC patients were analyzed, with tumors being compared against uninvolved tumor-adjacent lungs. All 250 or so NSCLC patients in the cohort were treatment-naive and had localized lung tumors that were resected. NSCLC patients had a mean age of approximately 70 years, and around 130 were male and 107 female.

Trimming removed 5 bases from V and 0 bases from J, leaving 9 bases between the germline ends. Measured from the cysteine to the phenylalanine, the CDR3 is 14 residues long. The entry retains the CDR3 DNA only, 42 bases that are in frame from base 1. CDR1 and CDR2 are drawn from the germline V gene: MNHEY, SVGAGI. Beyond this particular receptor, the publication reports: Uninvolved tumor-adjacent lung showed the highest T cell clonality, higher than tumor, which suggests more focused antigenic responses in the uninvolved tumor-adjacent lung. Because multi-region sequencing of the tumors was not done, intratumor heterogeneity could not be ruled out. Since the design was exploratory, TCR variables were selected using unadjusted p-values with no false-discovery rate correction. Longer overall survival was associated with higher T cell density in blood, whereas shorter survival was associated with higher clonality in adjacent lung. A median of roughly 50 of the top 100 tumor clones turned up in the paired uninvolved adjacent lung, and approximately 30 of those clones also ranked among the top 100 of that same adjacent lung.

A word on this clone: This receptor's antigen is unknown. Qualities for individual bases were not recorded, and no much larger clone is one base off.

At diagnosis, peripheral blood, uninvolved tumor-adjacent lung and tumor were collected and stored as a combination of fresh-frozen and FFPE material. For TCR repertoire profiling, blood samples were analyzed in the form of peripheral blood mononuclear cells. TCR beta CDR3 regions were sequenced from DNA using the immunoSEQ Assay. Regarding the original processing steps: T cell density was computed as TCR beta template counts normalized to usable DNA estimated by amplifying housekeeping genes. Using the preseqR package, richness was estimated by extrapolating to 120,000 templates for tissue samples and 400,000 templates for PBMC samples. Clonality was defined as one minus Pielou's evenness. To identify tissue-enriched TCRs, differential abundance testing was run on productive amino-acid clonotypes with a minimum total count of 5 and an alpha of 0.1. The Jaccard Index and the Morisita Overlap Index were used to quantify repertoire overlap between compartments. TCR beta CDR3s were clustered by GLIPH together with public tetramer-defined viral CDR3s, and at least three viral sequences plus V-gene enrichment were required for viral motifs. TCRdb holds this immuneACCESS table with in-frame rearrangements only. Some clones are missing; in checked studies, unresolved V genes explain under half, and the rest has no known cause. That table supplies the V and J calls and clone size; D and trimming were determined from the DNA. Recorded for this sample are some 22,000 clones; 80% to 85% of them occurred a single time. The ten most abundant clones make up more than 4.5% of the sample.

In this chain, TRBV6-5 is recombined with TRBJ2-3; confidence is insufficient to name the D gene. The receptor comes from a man aged 35-75 years with stage II lung adenocarcinoma. Sequencing was performed on PBMCs, taken before any cancer treatment. The nucleotide sequence reads as follows: TGTGCCAGCAGTACCCGTGACAGCACAGATACGCAGTATTTT. This yields the protein CASSTRDSTDTQYF.